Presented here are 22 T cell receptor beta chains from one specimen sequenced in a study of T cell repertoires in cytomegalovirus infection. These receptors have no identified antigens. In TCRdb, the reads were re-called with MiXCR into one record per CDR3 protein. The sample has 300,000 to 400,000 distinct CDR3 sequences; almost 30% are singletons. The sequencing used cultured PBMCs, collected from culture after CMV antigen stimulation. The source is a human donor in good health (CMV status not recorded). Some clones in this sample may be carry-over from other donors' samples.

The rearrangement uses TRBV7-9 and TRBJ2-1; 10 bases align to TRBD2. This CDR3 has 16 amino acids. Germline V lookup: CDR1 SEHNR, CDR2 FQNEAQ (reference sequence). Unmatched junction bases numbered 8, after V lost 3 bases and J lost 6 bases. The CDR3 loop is CASSFFLAGVGNEQFF. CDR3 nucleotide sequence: TGTGCCAGCAGCTTCTTCCTAGCGGGAGTCGGCAATGAGCAGTTCTTC.

CDR3 residues: CASAVTGAGNTIYF. CDR3 sequence (DNA): TGTGCCAGTGCTGTGACAGGGGCCGGAAACACCATATATTTT. The V gene is TRBV19, the J gene TRBJ1-3; 8 bases fit TRBD1. The V segment lost 8 bases and the J segment 4 bases; nucleotides outside the gene matches: 7. Germline loops: CDR1 LNHDA, CDR2 SQIVND (reference sequence). The CDR3 consists of 14 residues.

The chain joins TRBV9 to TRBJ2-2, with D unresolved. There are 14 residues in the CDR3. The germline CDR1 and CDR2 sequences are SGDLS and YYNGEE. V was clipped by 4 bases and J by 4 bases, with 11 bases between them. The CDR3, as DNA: TGTGCCAGCAGCCCCCTACAGACCACCGGGGAGCTGTTTTTT. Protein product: CASSPLQTTGELFF.

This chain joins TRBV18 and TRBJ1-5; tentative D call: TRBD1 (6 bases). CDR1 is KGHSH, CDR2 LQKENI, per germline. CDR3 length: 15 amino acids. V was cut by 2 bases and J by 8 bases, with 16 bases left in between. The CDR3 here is CASSPNYQGREPQHF. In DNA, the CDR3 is TGTGCCAGCTCACCAAATTATCAGGGGCGGGAGCCCCAGCATTTT.

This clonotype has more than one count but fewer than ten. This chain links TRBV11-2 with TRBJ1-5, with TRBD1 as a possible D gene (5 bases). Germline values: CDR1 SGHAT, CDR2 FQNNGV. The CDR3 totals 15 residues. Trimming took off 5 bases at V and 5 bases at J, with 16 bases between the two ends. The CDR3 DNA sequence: TGTGCCAGCAGCCTAATGGCGGACAACCATCAGCCCCAGCATTTT. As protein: CASSLMADNHQPQHF.

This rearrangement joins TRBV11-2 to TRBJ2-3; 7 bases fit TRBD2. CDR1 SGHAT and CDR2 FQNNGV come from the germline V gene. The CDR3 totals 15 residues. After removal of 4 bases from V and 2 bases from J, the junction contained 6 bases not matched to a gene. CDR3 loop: CASSYSGYFTDTQYF. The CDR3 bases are TGTGCCAGCAGCTATAGCGGGTACTTCACAGATACGCAGTATTTT.

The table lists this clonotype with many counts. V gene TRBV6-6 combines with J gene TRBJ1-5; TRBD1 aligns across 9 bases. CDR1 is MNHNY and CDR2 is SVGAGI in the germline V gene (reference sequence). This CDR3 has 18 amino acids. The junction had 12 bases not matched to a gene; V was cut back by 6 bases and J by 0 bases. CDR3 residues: CASSAGQGATFSNQPQHF. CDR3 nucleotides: TGTGCCAGCAGCGCGGGACAGGGAGCGACTTTTAGCAATCAGCCCCAGCATTTT.

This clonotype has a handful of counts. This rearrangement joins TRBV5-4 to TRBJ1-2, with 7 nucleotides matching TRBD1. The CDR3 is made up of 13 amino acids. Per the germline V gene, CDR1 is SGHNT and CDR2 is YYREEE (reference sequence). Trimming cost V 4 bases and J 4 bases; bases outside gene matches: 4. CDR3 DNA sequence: TGTGCCAGCAGCCGGGACAGCCTCTATGGCTACACCTTC. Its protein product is CASSRDSLYGYTF.

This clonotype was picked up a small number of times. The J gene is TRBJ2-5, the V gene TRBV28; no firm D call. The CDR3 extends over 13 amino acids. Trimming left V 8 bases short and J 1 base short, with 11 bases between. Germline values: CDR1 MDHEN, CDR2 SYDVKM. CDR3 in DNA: TGTGCCAGCGGCCTTAATGCCCAAGAGACCCAGTACTTC. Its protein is CASGLNAQETQYF. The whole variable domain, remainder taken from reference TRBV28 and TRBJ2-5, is DVKVTQSSRYLVKRTGEKVFLECVQDMDHENMFWYRQDPGLGLRLIYFSYDVKMKEKGDIPEGYSVSREKKERFSLILESASTNQTSMYLCASGLNAQETQYFGPGTRLLVL.

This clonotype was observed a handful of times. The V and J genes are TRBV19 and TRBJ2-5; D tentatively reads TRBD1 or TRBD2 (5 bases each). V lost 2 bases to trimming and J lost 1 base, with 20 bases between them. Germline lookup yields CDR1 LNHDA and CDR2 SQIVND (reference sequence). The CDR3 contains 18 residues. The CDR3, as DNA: TGTGCCAGTAGTATACGAGGGGCCACCTGGGACGCCCAAGAGACCCAGTACTTC. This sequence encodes CASSIRGATWDAQETQYF.

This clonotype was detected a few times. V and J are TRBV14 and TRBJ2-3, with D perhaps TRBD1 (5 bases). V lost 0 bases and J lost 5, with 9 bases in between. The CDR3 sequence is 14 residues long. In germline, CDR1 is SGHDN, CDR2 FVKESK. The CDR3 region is CASSQEGRVDTQYF. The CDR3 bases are TGTGCCAGCAGCCAAGAAGGCAGGGTAGATACGCAGTATTTT.

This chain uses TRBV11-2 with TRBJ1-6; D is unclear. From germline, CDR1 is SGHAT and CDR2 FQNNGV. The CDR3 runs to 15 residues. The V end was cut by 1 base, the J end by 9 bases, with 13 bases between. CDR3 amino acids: CASSLVAALTSPLHF. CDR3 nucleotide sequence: TGTGCCAGCAGCTTAGTTGCAGCCCTTACTTCACCCCTCCACTTT.

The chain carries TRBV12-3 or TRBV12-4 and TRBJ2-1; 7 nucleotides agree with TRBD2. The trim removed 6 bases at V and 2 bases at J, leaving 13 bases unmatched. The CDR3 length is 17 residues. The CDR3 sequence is CASSSPRLALTYNEQFF. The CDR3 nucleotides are TGTGCCAGCAGCTCTCCCAGACTAGCCTTAACCTACAATGAGCAGTTCTTC.

CDR3 bases: TGTGCCAGCCGAGGACAGGTTTCCATGAACACTGAAGCTTTCTTT. Its translation: CASRGQVSMNTEAFF. V usage is TRBV6-1 and J usage is TRBJ1-1, with 7 nucleotides matching TRBD1. V was clipped by 8 bases and J by 0 bases; unmatched bases: 9. The V gene's germline CDR1 is MNHNS and CDR2 SASEGT. This CDR3 region has 15 residues.

CDR3 sequence reads: CASSLDGRGRNYGYTF. As DNA, the CDR3 is TGTGCCAGCAGTTTGGACGGCCGCGGAAGGAACTATGGCTACACCTTC. The chain uses TRBV12-3 or TRBV12-4 and TRBJ1-2; D not certain. The CDR3 sequence is 16 residues long. The germline V and J ends were trimmed by 3 bases and 2 bases, with 16 bases remaining between them.

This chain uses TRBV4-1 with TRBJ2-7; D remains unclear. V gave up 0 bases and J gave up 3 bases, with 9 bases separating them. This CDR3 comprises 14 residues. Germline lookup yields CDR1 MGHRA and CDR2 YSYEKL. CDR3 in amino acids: CASSQDPGYYEQYF. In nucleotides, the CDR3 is TGCGCCAGCAGCCAAGATCCGGGCTACTACGAGCAGTACTTC.

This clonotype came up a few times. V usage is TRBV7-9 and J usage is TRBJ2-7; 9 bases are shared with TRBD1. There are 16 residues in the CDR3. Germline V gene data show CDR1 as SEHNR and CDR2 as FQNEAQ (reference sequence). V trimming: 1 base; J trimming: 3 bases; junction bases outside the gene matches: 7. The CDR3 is CASSLGAGQGYYEQYF. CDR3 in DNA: TGTGCCAGCAGCTTAGGTGCGGGACAGGGCTACTACGAGCAGTACTTC. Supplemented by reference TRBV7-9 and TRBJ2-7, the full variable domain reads DTGVSQNPRHKITKRGQNVTFRCDPISEHNRLYWYRQTLGQGPEFLTYFQNEAQLEKSRLLSDRFSAERPKGSFSTLEIQRTEQGDSAMYLCASSLGAGQGYYEQYFGPGTRLTVT.

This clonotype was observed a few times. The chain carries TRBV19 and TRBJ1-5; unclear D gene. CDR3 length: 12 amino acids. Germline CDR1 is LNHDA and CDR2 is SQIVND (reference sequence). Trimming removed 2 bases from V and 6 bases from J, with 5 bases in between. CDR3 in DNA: TGTGCCAGTAGTATAACGTTTCAGCCCCAGCATTTT. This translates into CASSITFQPQHF.

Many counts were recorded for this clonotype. CDR3 loop: CASTFGSGLSYEQYF. In DNA form, the CDR3 reads TGTGCCAGCACCTTCGGTAGCGGTCTCTCCTACGAGCAGTACTTC. This chain connects TRBV4-2 to TRBJ2-7; the D gene is possibly TRBD2 (6 bases). This CDR3 has 15 amino acids. CDR1 LGHNA and CDR2 YNFKEQ come from the germline V gene. V was pared by 7 bases and J by 0 bases, with 16 bases between.

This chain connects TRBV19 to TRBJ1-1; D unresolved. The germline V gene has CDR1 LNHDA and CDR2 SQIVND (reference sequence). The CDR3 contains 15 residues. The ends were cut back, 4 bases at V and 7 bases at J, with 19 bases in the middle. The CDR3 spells CASSSSGNPHGEAFF. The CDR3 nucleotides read TGTGCCAGTAGTAGCTCAGGAAACCCCCACGGTGAAGCTTTCTTT.

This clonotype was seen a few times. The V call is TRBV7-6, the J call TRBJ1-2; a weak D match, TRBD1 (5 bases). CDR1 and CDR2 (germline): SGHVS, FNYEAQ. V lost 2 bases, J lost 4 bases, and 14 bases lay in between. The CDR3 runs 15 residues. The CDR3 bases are TGTGCCAGCAGCTTATCCCGGCAGGGTGTCTATGGCTACACCTTC. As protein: CASSLSRQGVYGYTF.

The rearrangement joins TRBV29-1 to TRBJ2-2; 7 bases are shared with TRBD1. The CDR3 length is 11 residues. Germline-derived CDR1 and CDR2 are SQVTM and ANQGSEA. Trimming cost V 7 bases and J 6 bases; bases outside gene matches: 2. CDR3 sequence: CSAGTAGELFF. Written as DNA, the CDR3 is TGCAGCGCAGGGACAGCCGGGGAGCTGTTTTTT.